This TCR beta chain originates from a study of blood T cell repertoires in COVID-19. Using immunoSEQ multiplex PCR, the repertoire was profiled, and TCRdb retains in-frame clones only, with some absent. The table records 390,000 or so clones, roughly 90% of them present only once. This CDR3 contains 12 residues. Trimming cost V 4 bases and J 1 base, with 4 bases left between them. Germline V gives CDR1 SEHNR, CDR2 FQNEAQ (reference sequence). V usage is TRBV7-9 and J usage is TRBJ1-1, with D unresolved. Sequenced material: peripheral blood. This receptor was taken from a woman in her thirties with COVID-19, enrolled during active disease. The CDR3: CASSSENTEAFF. CDR3 in DNA: TGTGCCAGCAGCTCAGAGAACACTGAAGCTTTCTTT.